This T cell receptor (beta chain) was sequenced for a study of T-cell reconstitution after alpha-beta-depleted transplantation in children. This clonotype occurred many times. Germline CDR1 is DFQATT and CDR2 is SNEGSKA (reference sequence). The CDR3 sequence is 14 residues long. The junction had 9 bases not matched to a gene; V was cut back by 1 base and J by 7 bases. Unique molecular identifiers were incorporated into the prepared TCRbeta library. One entry per CDR3 protein, called by TCRdb with MiXCR from the PCR reads. The sample records around 380,000 distinct CDR3 sequences, about a tenth being singletons.

The rearrangement joins TRBV20-1 to TRBJ2-7, with 8 nucleotides matching TRBD1. Source: PBMCs from the stem cell graft donor, taken from the stem cell graft. The TCR sequence derives from a human donor who donated a stem cell graft to a child with acute myeloid leukemia. In DNA form, the CDR3 reads TGCAGTGCTAGAGCCGGTCAGGGGGCCAGGGAGCAGTACTTC. Translating gives CSARAGQGAREQYF.